The 28 T cell receptor beta chains listed next were all sequenced from one sample in a study of technical replicates of blood from several donors. Measured with immunoSEQ multiplex PCR; TCRdb has only the in-frame clones, and not every one. The repertoire holds 100,000 or so clones, with 95% to 97% as singletons. Sequenced input: T cells isolated from PBMCs. These TCRs come from a human donor in good health.

V usage is TRBV27 and J usage is TRBJ2-7, with 8 bases matching TRBD2. The V and J ends lost 10 bases and 2 bases, in that order; junction bases with no gene match: 7. Germline loops: CDR1 MNHEY, CDR2 SMNVEV (reference sequence). This CDR3 is built from 13 residues. DNA of the CDR3: TGTGCCACAAGCGGGAGTGTCGCCTACGAGCAGTACTTC. Its protein product is CATSGSVAYEQYF.

The chain links TRBV6-5 to TRBJ2-1; D perhaps matches TRBD2 (6 bases). Germline-derived CDR1 and CDR2 are MNHEY and SVGAGI. This CDR3 has 13 amino acids. V was trimmed by 8 bases and J by 9 bases, leaving 17 bases between them. CDR3 DNA sequence: TGTGCCAGCGCCTTAGCGGAAAGCCTTGAGCAGTTCTTC. It encodes CASALAESLEQFF.

The rearrangement uses TRBV5-1 and TRBJ2-4; tentatively, D is TRBD1 (5 bases). The germline gives CDR1 SGHRS, CDR2 YFSETQ. The CDR3 covers 15 residues. The germline V and J ends were trimmed by 0 bases and 4 bases, with 11 bases remaining between them. CDR3 DNA: TGCGCCAGCAGCTTGGTAGATGGGGCAAAAAACATTCAGTACTTC. Translation gives CASSLVDGAKNIQYF. The whole variable domain, filled in from reference TRBV5-1 and TRBJ2-4, reads KAGVTQTPRYLIKTRGQQVTLSCSPISGHRSVSWYQQTPGQGLQFLFEYFSETQRNKGNFPGRFSGRQFSNSRSEMNVSTLELGDSALYLCASSLVDGAKNIQYFGAGTRLSVL.

The chain is built from TRBV7-2 and TRBJ2-1, with 10 bases fitting TRBD2. Germline V CDR1 and CDR2: SGHTA, FQGNSA. This CDR3 has 16 residues. V gave up 4 bases and J gave up 4 bases; unmatched junction bases: 7. The CDR3 region has the DNA TGTGCCAGCAGCTGGACTAGCGGAAAACTTTACAATGAGCAGTTCTTC. Its protein is CASSWTSGKLYNEQFF.

The chain combines TRBV30 with TRBJ1-1; 7 bases are shared with TRBD1. The CDR3 consists of 15 residues. In germline, CDR1 is GTSNPN, CDR2 SVGIG (reference sequence). J was trimmed by 1 base and V by 0 bases; bases with no gene match: 5. The CDR3 spells CAWSVRYRGNTEAFF. The CDR3 DNA sequence: TGTGCCTGGAGTGTACGTTACAGGGGGAACACTGAAGCTTTCTTT.

V usage is TRBV19 and J usage is TRBJ2-5, with TRBD2 matching 11 bases. This CDR3 spans 14 amino acids. Germline V lookup: CDR1 LNHDA, CDR2 SQIVND (reference sequence). V dropped 6 bases and J dropped 1; count of bases not matched to a gene: 1. The CDR3 loop is CASRGTSGQETQYF. CDR3 nucleotides: TGTGCCAGTAGGGGGACTAGCGGCCAAGAGACCCAGTACTTC.

The V call is TRBV4-2, the J call TRBJ2-3; TRBD1 aligns across 9 bases. Germline V gene lookup returns CDR1 LGHNA and CDR2 YNFKEQ. The ends lost 2 bases at V and 5 bases at J; junction bases unmatched: 17. This CDR3 is 19 amino acids long. As DNA, the CDR3 is TGTGCCAGCAGCCAACGCAATGGGGAACGACAGGGGGAAGGAGATACGCAGTATTTT. This translates into CASSQRNGERQGEGDTQYF.

The chain uses TRBV15 and TRBJ1-4; TRBD1 agrees at 11 bases. The CDR3 loop spans 17 amino acids. Germline-derived CDR1 and CDR2 are LNHNV and YYDKDF (reference sequence). The trim removed 1 base at V and 0 bases at J, leaving 1 base unmatched. CDR3 protein: CATSRAGQGATNEKLFF. CDR3 bases: TGTGCCACCAGCAGAGCGGGACAGGGGGCAACTAATGAAAAACTGTTTTTT.

This clone was detected only once. The CDR3 loop reads CASRTASEAFF. The DNA for the CDR3 is TGTGCCAGCAGGACAGCTTCTGAAGCTTTCTTT. V gene TRBV6-5 combines with J gene TRBJ1-1; TRBD1 might be the D (5 bases). CDR1 is MNHEY and CDR2 is SVGAGI in the germline V gene. The CDR3 is 11 amino acids. The V gene lost 6 bases and the J gene lost 6 bases, with 8 bases spanning the gap.

This chain joins TRBV4-2 and TRBJ2-7, with 9 bases fitting TRBD1. The CDR3 contains 15 residues. Germline loops: CDR1 LGHNA, CDR2 YNFKEQ. V dropped 3 bases and J dropped 2; count of bases not matched to a gene: 5. The DNA of the CDR3 is TGTGCCAGCAGCCAGCCGGGACAGGGAGCCTACGAGCAGTACTTC. Residues: CASSQPGQGAYEQYF.

The CDR3 sequence is CASSPPTDTGELFF. The CDR3 DNA follows: TGTGCCAGCTCACCACCGACAGACACCGGGGAGCTGTTTTTT. The gene calls are TRBV18 and TRBJ2-2, with a tentative D call TRBD1 (5 bases). Trimming removed 0 bases at V and 3 bases at J, with 5 bases between. The CDR3 is 14 residues long. CDR1 is KGHSH, CDR2 LQKENI, per germline.

The chain uses TRBV11-3 and TRBJ1-2; the match to TRBD1 covers 11 bases. The CDR3 has 15 amino acids. J lost 6 bases, V lost 4 bases, and 7 bases had no gene match. From germline, CDR1 is SGHNT and CDR2 YENEEA. CDR3 amino acids: CASSSRTGGVNGYTF. DNA for the CDR3: TGTGCCAGCAGCTCCCGGACAGGGGGCGTAAATGGCTACACCTTC.

The chain recombines TRBV5-1 with TRBJ2-4; 7 nucleotides align to TRBD2. The CDR3 sequence is 17 residues long. With 2 bases clipped from V and 0 bases from J, the junction kept 8 bases outside the gene matches. Germline CDR1 SGHRS, CDR2 YFSETQ. The CDR3 sequence is CASSFWGEGQAKNIQYF. For the CDR3, the DNA is TGCGCCAGCAGCTTTTGGGGGGAGGGCCAAGCCAAAAACATTCAGTACTTC. Supplemented by reference TRBV5-1 and TRBJ2-4, the full variable domain reads KAGVTQTPRYLIKTRGQQVTLSCSPISGHRSVSWYQQTPGQGLQFLFEYFSETQRNKGNFPGRFSGRQFSNSRSEMNVSTLELGDSALYLCASSFWGEGQAKNIQYFGAGTRLSVL.

The chain has TRBV7-2 and TRBJ1-2, with D unclear. The CDR3 sequence is 14 residues long. The germline V gene encodes CDR1 SGHTA and CDR2 FQGNSA. V lost 0 bases to trimming and J lost 0 bases, with 5 bases between them. The CDR3 nucleotides are TGTGCCAGCAGCTTAGCACAGTCTAACTATGGCTACACCTTC. Protein product: CASSLAQSNYGYTF.

V and J are TRBV7-6 and TRBJ2-1; 7 nucleotides match TRBD1. The CDR3 length is 15 residues. Looked up from germline, CDR1 is SGHVS and CDR2 is FNYEAQ. The ends lost 3 bases at V and 5 bases at J; junction bases unmatched: 7. The DNA of the CDR3 is TGTGCCAGCAGCTTTCGGGACAGTACAAACAATGAGCAGTTCTTC. Translation gives CASSFRDSTNNEQFF.

J is TRBJ1-1 and V is TRBV7-2; tentative D call: TRBD1 (6 bases). The CDR3 has 15 residues. Germline CDR1 SGHTA, CDR2 FQGNSA. The V and J ends lost 5 bases and 6 bases respectively, with 19 bases between them. The DNA for the CDR3 is TGTGCCAGCAGCAGAGGGGGGGGGCGTCCGGCTGAAGCTTTCTTT. Its protein product is CASSRGGGRPAEAFF.

This rearrangement joins TRBV19 to TRBJ2-2; TRBD1 aligns across 10 bases. This CDR3 has 13 residues. V was pared by 8 bases and J by 7 bases, with 4 bases of the junction left unmatched. Germline CDR1 and CDR2: LNHDA and SQIVND (reference sequence). Here the CDR3 reads CASLGTGVGELFF. The CDR3 coding sequence is TGTGCCAGTCTCGGGACAGGGGTCGGGGAGCTGTTTTTT.

This chain connects TRBV4-2 to TRBJ2-2; 7 bases are a match to TRBD2. With V trimmed by 3 bases and J by 4 bases, 8 bases remained unmatched. The germline gives CDR1 LGHNA, CDR2 YNFKEQ. The CDR3 covers 16 residues. The CDR3 DNA is TGTGCCAGCAGCCATGTTGGCGGGAGTCTCACCGGGGAGCTGTTTTTT. It yields the protein CASSHVGGSLTGELFF.

V gene TRBV5-4 combines with J gene TRBJ1-1; no reliable D call. Germline values: CDR1 SGHNT, CDR2 YYREEE (reference sequence). The V gene lost 0 bases and the J gene lost 0 bases, with 3 bases spanning the gap. The CDR3 runs 13 residues. CDR3 protein: CASSLVMNTEAFF. CDR3 sequence (DNA): TGTGCCAGCAGCTTGGTAATGAACACTGAAGCTTTCTTT. Filled out from reference TRBV5-4 and TRBJ1-1, the complete variable domain reads ETGVTQSPTHLIKTRGQQVTLRCSSQSGHNTVSWYQQALGQGPQFIFQYYREEENGRGNFPPRFSGLQFPNYSSELNVNALELDDSALYLCASSLVMNTEAFFGQGTRLTVV.

This chain connects TRBV7-3 to TRBJ2-3; TRBD2 aligns across 7 bases. CDR3 length: 14 residues. V trimming: 8 bases; J trimming: 4 bases; junction bases outside the gene matches: 9. CDR1 is SGHTA and CDR2 is FQGTGA in the germline V gene. The CDR3 DNA is TGTGCCAGCGGAAGGGAGGGCCCTCCAGATACGCAGTATTTT. Translating gives CASGREGPPDTQYF.

This chain connects TRBV7-2 to TRBJ2-3; TRBD2 agrees at 7 bases. Looked up from germline, CDR1 is SGHTA and CDR2 is FQGNSA. The J segment lost 5 bases and the V segment lost 10 bases, leaving 6 bases of the junction unmatched. This CDR3 region has 12 residues. In DNA, the CDR3 is TGTGCCATCCGGAGCGGGAAAGATACGCAGTATTTT. It yields the protein CAIRSGKDTQYF.

CDR3 in amino acids: CAISEMGGSYNEQFF. As DNA, the CDR3 is TGTGCCATCAGTGAGATGGGGGGCTCCTACAATGAGCAGTTCTTC. The rearrangement uses TRBV10-3 and TRBJ2-1, with D perhaps matching TRBD2 (6 bases). V was cut by 2 bases and J by 0 bases, with 8 bases left in between. The CDR3 spans 15 residues. Germline V gives CDR1 ENHRY, CDR2 SYGVKD.

The chain links TRBV27 to TRBJ2-1, with TRBD1 matching over 9 bases. Germline V gene sequence: CDR1 MNHEY, CDR2 SMNVEV (reference sequence). Trimming took 6 bases from V and 7 from J; bases not matched to a gene: 4. The CDR3 is 13 amino acids. As DNA, the CDR3 is TGTGCCAGCAGGGGGACAGGGTTAAATGAGCAGTTCTTC. Amino acid sequence: CASRGTGLNEQFF.

A single count supports this clone. The chain uses TRBV4-2 and TRBJ2-1; TRBD2 aligns across 11 bases. The CDR3 is 17 residues long. Germline V gene data show CDR1 as LGHNA and CDR2 as YNFKEQ. Trimming at V came to 1 base and at J to 7 bases, leaving 9 bases not matched to a gene. The CDR3 region is CASSQVLAGDIGNEQFF. In DNA form, the CDR3 reads TGTGCCAGCAGCCAAGTACTAGCGGGAGATATAGGAAATGAGCAGTTCTTC.

The chain uses TRBV7-6 and TRBJ2-7; 8 bases agree with TRBD2. Germline CDR1 reads SGHVS; CDR2 reads FNYEAQ. The CDR3 covers 16 residues. The V and J ends lost 5 bases and 6 bases, in that order; junction bases with no gene match: 15. CDR3 coding DNA: TGTGCCAGCAGCACTGCCCTAGCGGGCGGTGTAGGCGAGCAGTACTTC. It is translated as CASSTALAGGVGEQYF.

This clone was detected a few times. V usage is TRBV19 and J usage is TRBJ2-1; 12 positions match TRBD2. J lost 6 bases, V lost 6 bases, and 0 bases had no gene match. The CDR3 loop spans 13 amino acids. Germline CDR1 and CDR2: LNHDA and SQIVND (reference sequence). The CDR3 bases are TGTGCCAGTAGGACTAGCGGGGGCAATGAGCAGTTCTTC. Translating gives CASRTSGGNEQFF.

The V and J genes are TRBV29-1 and TRBJ1-2; D unclear. Germline V CDR1 and CDR2: SQVTM, ANQGSEA. This CDR3 region has 12 residues. Trimming left V 7 bases short and J 2 bases short, with 11 bases between. CDR3 amino acids: CSGRTENYGYTF. The CDR3 region has the DNA TGCAGCGGGAGGACGGAGAACTATGGCTACACCTTC. The whole variable domain, filled in from reference TRBV29-1 and TRBJ1-2, reads SAVISQKPSRDICQRGTSLTIQCQVDSQVTMMFWYRQQPGQSLTLIATANQGSEATYESGFVIDKFPISRPNLTFSTLTVSNMSPEDSSIYLCSGRTENYGYTFGSGTRLTVV.

J is TRBJ1-5 and V is TRBV11-2; tentative D call: TRBD1 (5 bases). The V end lost 2 bases, the J end lost 0 bases, and 8 bases lay between the germline ends. The CDR3 has 15 residues. CDR1 is SGHAT, CDR2 FQNNGV, per germline. CDR3 in amino acids: CASSLQGYSNQPQHF. The CDR3, as DNA: TGTGCCAGCAGCTTACAGGGTTATAGCAATCAGCCCCAGCATTTT.